Described below is a single TCR beta chain sequence and its context. The method was immunoSEQ multiplex PCR; TCRdb's version includes in-frame clones alone and lacks a portion of them. The sample lists about 130,000 clones, around 85% seen once, with approximately 8.4% in the top ten. These data are taken from a study of blood T cell repertoires in COVID-19. About the research overall: Some COVID-19 samples were acute and others convalescent; all came from the United States, Italy and Spain. T cells, B-cell-depleted T cells, or PBMCs supplied cDNA or gDNA.

J lost 5 bases, V lost 1 base, and 4 bases had no gene match. CDR1 is SQVTM and CDR2 is ANQGSEA in the germline V gene. This CDR3 spans 16 amino acids. The rearrangement links TRBV29-1 to TRBJ2-2; 13 bases are shared with TRBD2. The specimen sequenced was PBMCs or T cells enriched from blood (not recorded which). The sequence was collected from a man aged 50-60 years who had recovered from COVID-19. CDR3 region: CSVEGRTSGGTGELFF. In DNA, the CDR3 is TGCAGCGTTGAAGGTCGGACTAGCGGGGGAACCGGGGAGCTGTTTTTT.